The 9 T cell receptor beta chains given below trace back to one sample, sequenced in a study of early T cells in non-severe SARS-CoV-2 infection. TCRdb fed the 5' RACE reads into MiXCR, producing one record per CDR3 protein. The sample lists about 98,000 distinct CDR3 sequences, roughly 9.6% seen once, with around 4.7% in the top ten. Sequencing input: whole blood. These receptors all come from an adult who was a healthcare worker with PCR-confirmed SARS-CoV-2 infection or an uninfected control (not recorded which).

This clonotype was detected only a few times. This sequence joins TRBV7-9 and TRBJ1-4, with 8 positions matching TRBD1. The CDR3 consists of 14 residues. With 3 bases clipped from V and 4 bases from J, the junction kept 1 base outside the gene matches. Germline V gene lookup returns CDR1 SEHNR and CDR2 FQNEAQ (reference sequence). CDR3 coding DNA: TGTGCCAGCAGCTTTGGACAGGGTAATGAAAAACTGTTTTTT. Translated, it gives CASSFGQGNEKLFF.

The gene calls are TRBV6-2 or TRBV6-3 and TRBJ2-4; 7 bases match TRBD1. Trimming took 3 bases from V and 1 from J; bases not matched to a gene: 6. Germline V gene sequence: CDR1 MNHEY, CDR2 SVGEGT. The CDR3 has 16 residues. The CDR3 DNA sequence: TGTGCCAGCAGTTATATAGGGGGCCGCGCCAAAAACATTCAGTACTTC. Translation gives CASSYIGGRAKNIQYF.

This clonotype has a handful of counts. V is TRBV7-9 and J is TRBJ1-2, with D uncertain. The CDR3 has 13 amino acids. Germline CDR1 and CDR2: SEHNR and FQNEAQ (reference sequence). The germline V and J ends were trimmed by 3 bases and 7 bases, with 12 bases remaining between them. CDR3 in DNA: TGTGCCAGCAGCTTTGAGGAGTTTAGTGGCTACACCTTC. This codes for CASSFEEFSGYTF.

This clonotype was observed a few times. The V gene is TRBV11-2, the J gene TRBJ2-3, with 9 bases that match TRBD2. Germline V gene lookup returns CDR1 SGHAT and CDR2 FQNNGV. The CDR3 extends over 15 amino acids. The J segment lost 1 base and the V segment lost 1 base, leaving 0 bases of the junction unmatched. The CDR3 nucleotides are TGTGCCAGCAGCTTAGCTAGCGGGGGCACAGATACGCAGTATTTT. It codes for CASSLASGGTDTQYF.

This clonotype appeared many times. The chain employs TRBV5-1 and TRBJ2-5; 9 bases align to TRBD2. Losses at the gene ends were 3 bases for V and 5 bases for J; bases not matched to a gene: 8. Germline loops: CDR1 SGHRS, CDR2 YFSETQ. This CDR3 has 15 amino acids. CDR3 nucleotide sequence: TGCGCCAGCAGCTCAATAGCGGGAGCTGTTGAGACCCAGTACTTC. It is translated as CASSSIAGAVETQYF.

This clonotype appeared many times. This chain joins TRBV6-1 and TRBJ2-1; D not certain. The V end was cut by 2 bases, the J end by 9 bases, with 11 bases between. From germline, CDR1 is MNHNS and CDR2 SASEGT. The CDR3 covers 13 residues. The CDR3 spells CASSELAYGEQFF. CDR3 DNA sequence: TGTGCCAGCAGTGAATTAGCTTATGGTGAGCAGTTCTTC.

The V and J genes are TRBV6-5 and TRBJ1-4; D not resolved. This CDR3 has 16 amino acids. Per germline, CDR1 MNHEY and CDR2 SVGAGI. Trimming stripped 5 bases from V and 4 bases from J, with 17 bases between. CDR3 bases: TGTGCCAGCAGTCGGACCGGGTTTACCAATAATGAAAAACTGTTTTTT. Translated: CASSRTGFTNNEKLFF.

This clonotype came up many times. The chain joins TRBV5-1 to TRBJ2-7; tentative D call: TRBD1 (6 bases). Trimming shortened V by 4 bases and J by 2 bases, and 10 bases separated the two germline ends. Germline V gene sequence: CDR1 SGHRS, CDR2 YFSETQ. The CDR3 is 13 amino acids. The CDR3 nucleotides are TGCGCCAGCAGCCCGGACAGCCCCTACGAGCAGTACTTC. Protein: CASSPDSPYEQYF.

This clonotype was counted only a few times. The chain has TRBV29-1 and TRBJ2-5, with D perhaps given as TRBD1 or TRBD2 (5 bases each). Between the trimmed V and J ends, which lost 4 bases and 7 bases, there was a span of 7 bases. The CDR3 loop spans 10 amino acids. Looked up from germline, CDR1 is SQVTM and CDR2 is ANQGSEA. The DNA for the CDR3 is TGCAGCGTTGGTGGGGGGACCCAGTACTTC. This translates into CSVGGGTQYF. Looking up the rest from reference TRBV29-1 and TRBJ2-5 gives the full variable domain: SAVISQKPSRDICQRGTSLTIQCQVDSQVTMMFWYRQQPGQSLTLIATANQGSEATYESGFVIDKFPISRPNLTFSTLTVSNMSPEDSSIYLCSVGGGTQYFGPGTRLLVL.